Each of the 30 T cell receptor beta chains below was sequenced from the same sample in a study of OX40 agonist ivuxolimab in advanced cancers. The table came from immunoSEQ multiplex PCR; TCRdb's copy has only in-frame clones and leaves some out. The data hold approximately 58,000 clones, with around nine tenths observed a single time. The sequencing used CD4+ or CD8+ T cells sorted from blood, collected in a trial of the OX40 agonist ivuxolimab. The receptors come from an adult with an advanced solid tumor such as melanoma, head and neck, liver or kidney cancer.

The chain uses TRBV6-4 and TRBJ2-2; unclear D gene. The CDR3 covers 14 residues. Between the trimmed V and J ends, which lost 5 bases and 5 bases, there was a span of 12 bases. The V gene's germline CDR1 is MRHNA and CDR2 SNTAGT. CDR3 DNA: TGTGCCAGCAGTCAGGAAATTCGTACCGGGGAGCTGTTTTTT. Amino acids: CASSQEIRTGELFF.

The chain links TRBV2 to TRBJ2-3, with D perhaps TRBD2 (8 bases). Per the germline V gene, CDR1 is SNHLY and CDR2 is FYNNEI. V was trimmed by 7 bases and J by 0 bases, leaving 17 bases between them. This CDR3 contains 16 residues. CDR3 protein: CASTQGGGRSTDTQYF. CDR3 DNA sequence: TGTGCCAGCACCCAAGGGGGCGGGAGGAGCACAGATACGCAGTATTTT. Full variable domain (remainder filled in from reference TRBV2 and TRBJ2-3): EPEVTQTPSHQVTQMGQEVILRCVPISNHLYFYWYRQILGQKVEFLVSFYNNEISEKSEIFDDQFSVERPDGSNFTLKIRSTKLEDSAMYFCASTQGGGRSTDTQYFGPGTRLTVL.

The chain links TRBV7-3 to TRBJ1-1; D uncertain. The CDR3 covers 13 residues. The germline gives CDR1 SGHTA, CDR2 FQGTGA. Trimming shortened V by 2 bases and J by 7 bases, and 11 bases separated the two germline ends. Here the CDR3 reads CASSLGGLDEAFF. The CDR3 DNA follows: TGTGCCAGCAGCTTAGGTGGGTTAGATGAAGCTTTCTTT.

This chain links TRBV6-6 with TRBJ1-5; possible D gene TRBD1, 5 bases. The CDR3 covers 14 residues. V lost 6 bases and J 0 bases, leaving 9 bases between the germline ends. Per the germline V gene, CDR1 is MNHNY and CDR2 is SVGAGI (reference sequence). CDR3 sequence (DNA): TGTGCCAGCAGCCTCGACAGTAGCAATCAGCCCCAGCATTTT. Translation: CASSLDSSNQPQHF.

The chain recombines TRBV6-5 with TRBJ1-5; no definite D call. From germline, CDR1 is MNHEY and CDR2 SVGAGI. This CDR3 contains 15 residues. Trimming removed 6 bases from V and 2 bases from J, with 14 bases in between. CDR3 in DNA: TGTGCCAGCAGCTTCACTCGTCCCGGCAATCAGCCCCAGCATTTT. Translated, it gives CASSFTRPGNQPQHF.

The rearrangement joins TRBV12-2 to TRBJ2-7; the table's TRBD1 call for D was not verified on the DNA. TRBV12-2 is flagged as a pseudogene. This CDR3 region has 14 residues. CDR3 amino acids: CARRGILSSYEQYF. DNA of the CDR3: TGTGCAAGAAGGGGGATATTAAGTTCCTACGAGCAGTACTTC.

This clone was recorded once. The V call is TRBV5-1, the J call TRBJ1-2, with 7 bases that match TRBD1. V gave up 4 bases and J gave up 5 bases; unmatched junction bases: 11. The CDR3 loop spans 15 amino acids. Germline V gives CDR1 SGHRS, CDR2 YFSETQ. The DNA of the CDR3 is TGCGCCAGCAGCCAAACCGGGGACAGTTCTTATGGCTACACCTTC. This codes for CASSQTGDSSYGYTF.

The V call is TRBV6-1, the J call TRBJ1-1, with TRBD1 identical over 7 bases. J lost 0 bases, V lost 10 bases, and 11 bases had no gene match. Looked up from germline, CDR1 is MNHNS and CDR2 is SASEGT. The CDR3 sequence is 15 residues long. CDR3 DNA sequence: TGTGCCATCCAAGCCCGGACAGGTATGAACACTGAAGCTTTCTTT. Translated, it gives CAIQARTGMNTEAFF.

This chain joins TRBV11-1 and TRBJ2-6; D call uncertain. This CDR3 is 14 amino acids long. V lost 7 bases and J lost 0, with 7 bases in between. Germline V gene sequence: CDR1 SGHAT, CDR2 FQDESV (reference sequence). Written as DNA, the CDR3 is TGTGCCAGCACCGTCCGCTCTGGGGCCAACGTCCTGACTTTC. Amino acids: CASTVRSGANVLTF.

The J gene is TRBJ2-7, the V gene TRBV10-3, with D perhaps TRBD1 (5 bases). The CDR3 covers 14 residues. Trimming took off 5 bases at V and 2 bases at J, with 13 bases between the two ends. Looked up from germline, CDR1 is ENHRY and CDR2 is SYGVKD. CDR3 protein: CAISREGVPYEQYF. CDR3 DNA: TGTGCCATCAGTCGAGAAGGGGTCCCCTACGAGCAGTACTTC.

The J gene is TRBJ2-3, the V gene TRBV18; D is unclear. Trimming shortened V by 6 bases and J by 0 bases, and 13 bases separated the two germline ends. The CDR3 covers 15 residues. The germline gives CDR1 KGHSH, CDR2 LQKENI. CDR3 coding DNA: TGTGCCAGCTCGTCGGACCGACCTAGCACAGATACGCAGTATTTT. Translation gives CASSSDRPSTDTQYF.

The CDR3, as DNA: TGTGCCAGCAGCCCTAGACTAGCGGGAGTCTGGAATGAGCAGTTCTTC. Protein sequence: CASSPRLAGVWNEQFF. The rearrangement links TRBV11-2 to TRBJ2-1, with TRBD2 matching 12 bases. The V segment lost 5 bases and the J segment 7 bases; nucleotides outside the gene matches: 9. The CDR3 consists of 16 residues. Germline-derived CDR1 and CDR2 are SGHAT and FQNNGV.

The gene calls are TRBV7-9 and TRBJ2-1; 13 bases line up with TRBD2. Germline trimming cut 4 bases from V and 1 base from J; bases unmatched to any gene: 7. This CDR3 contains 18 residues. The germline V gene has CDR1 SEHNR and CDR2 FQNEAQ (reference sequence). Here the CDR3 DNA reads TGTGCCAGCAGCTCCGAGGGACTAGCGGGGCGATCCTACAATGAGCAGTTCTTC. This gives the protein CASSSEGLAGRSYNEQFF.

V is TRBV27 and J is TRBJ2-2, with 12 bases fitting TRBD2. The CDR3 consists of 20 residues. Germline V lookup: CDR1 MNHEY, CDR2 SMNVEV (reference sequence). The V and J ends lost 1 base and 1 base, in that order; junction bases with no gene match: 10. CDR3 DNA: TGTGCCAGCAGTTTATTTCGCGGACTAGCGGGAAAGGGGAACACCGGGGAGCTGTTTTTT. Translation: CASSLFRGLAGKGNTGELFF.

The chain carries TRBV5-6 and TRBJ1-2; D not resolved. Trimming pared 0 bases from V and 2 bases from J, leaving 5 bases between. The CDR3 is 13 amino acids. Germline V gene lookup returns CDR1 SGHDT and CDR2 YYEEEE. CDR3 loop: CASSLDENYGYTF. The CDR3 nucleotides read TGTGCCAGCAGCTTGGATGAAAACTATGGCTACACCTTC.

The chain has TRBV4-1 and TRBJ1-3, with unresolved D. V dropped 2 bases and J dropped 3 bases, with 8 bases sitting between them. The CDR3 has 14 residues. In germline, CDR1 is MGHRA, CDR2 YSYEKL. CDR3 in amino acids: CASSQPRIGNTIYF. DNA of the CDR3: TGCGCCAGCAGCCAACCACGTATTGGAAACACCATATATTTT.

This chain connects TRBV4-3 to TRBJ1-4, with D hard to call. The germline V gene encodes CDR1 LGHNA and CDR2 YSLEER. The CDR3 is 14 residues long. V was clipped by 0 bases and J by 5 bases, with 7 bases between them. As DNA, the CDR3 is TGCGCCAGCAGCCAAGACGCTCGCAATGAAAAACTGTTTTTT. It encodes CASSQDARNEKLFF.

This chain uses TRBV11-3 with TRBJ1-1; TRBD1 might be the D (6 bases). CDR1 SGHNT and CDR2 YENEEA come from the germline V gene. V lost 0 bases and J lost 6, with 11 bases in between. The CDR3 consists of 14 residues. The DNA of the CDR3 is TGTGCCAGCAGCTTAGAACAGAAGGGGGCTGAAGCTTTCTTT. Translation gives CASSLEQKGAEAFF.

The chain carries TRBV7-9 and TRBJ2-6; D is uncertain. This CDR3 spans 15 amino acids. V shed 5 bases and J shed 4 bases, with 12 bases lying between them. Germline V gives CDR1 SEHNR, CDR2 FQNEAQ (reference sequence). The CDR3 protein is CASSPSTVGANVLTF. The CDR3 bases are TGTGCCAGCAGCCCATCTACCGTGGGGGCCAACGTCCTGACTTTC.

V usage is TRBV5-1 and J usage is TRBJ2-1; D is undetermined. Between the trimmed V and J ends, which lost 4 bases and 4 bases, there was a span of 15 bases. The CDR3 runs to 15 residues. Germline V lookup: CDR1 SGHRS, CDR2 YFSETQ. DNA of the CDR3: TGCGCCAGCAGCGCAGACTCACCTGCTTACAATGAGCAGTTCTTC. This gives the protein CASSADSPAYNEQFF.

The rearrangement links TRBV9 to TRBJ2-1; TRBD2 aligns across 10 bases. V lost 6 bases to trimming and J lost 12 bases; unmatched junction nucleotides: 21. This CDR3 comprises 17 residues. Germline V gene data show CDR1 as SGDLS and CDR2 as YYNGEE. This CDR3 is CASTLGLAGGEGGGQFF. DNA of the CDR3: TGTGCCAGCACCCTAGGGTTAGCGGGAGGTGAGGGGGGCGGGCAGTTCTTC.

V is TRBV12-5 and J is TRBJ2-1; 8 bases are shared with TRBD2. The V and J ends lost 4 bases and 7 bases, in that order; junction bases with no gene match: 3. CDR1 is LGHNT, CDR2 FRNRAP, per germline. CDR3 size: 13 residues. The CDR3 nucleotides are TGTGCTAGTGGTTGGGTAGCGGGGAATGAGCAGTTCTTC. Protein: CASGWVAGNEQFF. Full variable domain (remainder filled in from reference TRBV12-5 and TRBJ2-1): DARVTQTPRHKVTEMGQEVTMRCQPILGHNTVFWYRQTMMQGLELLAYFRNRAPLDDSGMPKDRFSAEMPDATLATLKIQPSEPRDSAVYFCASGWVAGNEQFFGPGTRLTVL.

V gene TRBV19 combines with J gene TRBJ1-1, with D tentatively TRBD1 (5 bases). The CDR3 totals 13 residues. CDR1 is LNHDA and CDR2 is SQIVND in the germline V gene (reference sequence). The V and J ends lost 5 bases and 1 base respectively, with 8 bases between them. In DNA form, the CDR3 reads TGTGCCAGTAGTCGAGACAGGAACACTGAAGCTTTCTTT. Translated: CASSRDRNTEAFF.

The genes are TRBV6-5 and TRBJ2-1; possible D gene TRBD2, 6 bases. V dropped 7 bases and J dropped 7 bases, with 17 bases sitting between them. CDR1 and CDR2 from the germline V gene are MNHEY and SVGAGI. The CDR3 spans 14 residues. The CDR3 DNA sequence: TGTGCCAGCAAGGGTCTAGCGAAGGGGAATGAGCAGTTCTTC. Its protein product is CASKGLAKGNEQFF.

V usage is TRBV7-9 and J usage is TRBJ2-2; D gene uncertain. Trimming left V 1 base short and J 6 bases short, with 6 bases between. From germline, CDR1 is SEHNR and CDR2 FQNEAQ (reference sequence). The CDR3 is 13 residues long. As DNA, the CDR3 is TGTGCCAGCAGCTTAGGTTTGCCCGGGGAGCTGTTTTTT. Translation gives CASSLGLPGELFF.

The rearrangement links TRBV5-5 to TRBJ2-7; D gene ambiguous. Per germline, CDR1 SGHKS and CDR2 YYEKEE (reference sequence). The V end lost 0 bases, the J end lost 3 bases, and 4 bases lay between the germline ends. This CDR3 comprises 12 residues. This CDR3 reads CASSLGVYEQYF. For the CDR3, the DNA is TGTGCCAGCAGCTTGGGAGTCTACGAGCAGTACTTC.

The J gene is TRBJ2-4, the V gene TRBV28; 9 bases match TRBD1. V trimming: 5 bases; J trimming: 4 bases; junction bases outside the gene matches: 6. Germline CDR1 reads MDHEN; CDR2 reads SYDVKM. The CDR3 extends over 15 amino acids. The CDR3 DNA is TGTGCCAGCAGTACCCGACAGGGGGATAAAAACATTCAGTACTTC. Translated: CASSTRQGDKNIQYF.

This chain uses TRBV7-9 with TRBJ1-3; tentative D call: TRBD1 (5 bases). The CDR3 has 14 amino acids. In germline, CDR1 is SEHNR, CDR2 FQNEAQ (reference sequence). Trimming shortened V by 5 bases and J by 0 bases, and 8 bases separated the two germline ends. As DNA, the CDR3 is TGTGCCAGCAGCCCGGACATCTCTGGAAACACCATATATTTT. Translation: CASSPDISGNTIYF.

V is TRBV7-3 and J is TRBJ1-2, with D unresolved. CDR1 and CDR2 from the germline V gene are SGHTA and FQGTGA. This CDR3 is 13 amino acids long. The ends were cut back, 3 bases at V and 0 bases at J, with 5 bases in the middle. CDR3 DNA: TGTGCCAGCAGCTTCGGGCCTAACTATGGCTACACCTTC. Its protein is CASSFGPNYGYTF. Combining the CDR3 with reference TRBV7-3 and TRBJ1-2 gives the whole variable domain GAGVSQTPSNKVTEKGKYVELRCDPISGHTALYWYRQSLGQGPEFLIYFQGTGAADDSGLPNDRFFAVRPEGSVSTLKIQRTERGDSAVYLCASSFGPNYGYTFGSGTRLTVV.

The rearrangement joins TRBV7-8 to TRBJ2-5; 13 bases line up with TRBD2. This CDR3 is built from 15 residues. Germline values: CDR1 SGHVS, CDR2 FQNEAQ. The trim removed 5 bases at V and 3 bases at J, leaving 3 bases unmatched. The DNA for the CDR3 is TGTGCCAGCAGCCATACTAGCGGGAGGGAAGAGACCCAGTACTTC. Translating gives CASSHTSGREETQYF. Drawing the rest from reference TRBV7-8 and TRBJ2-5, the complete variable domain is GAGVSQSPRYKVAKRGQDVALRCDPISGHVSLFWYQQALGQGPEFLTYFQNEAQLDKSGLPSDRFFAERPEGSVSTLKIQRTQQEDSAVYLCASSHTSGREETQYFGPGTRLLVL.